The clone carrying this T cell receptor (beta chain) was recorded a few times. Its target is unknown. The library targeted TCRbeta and was prepared with unique molecular identifiers. TCRdb re-called the PCR reads through MiXCR, storing one row per CDR3 protein. The sample yields some 300,000 distinct CDR3 sequences, over 9% seen once. This record belongs to a study of T-cell reconstitution after alpha-beta-depleted transplantation in children. Whole-study findings and limits: Day-60 TCRbeta diversity that was high in some patients was derived from surviving recipient T cells and thymic progenitors. Several hundred expanded graft clones reportedly gave rise to the alpha-beta T cells present about two months after transplant. T-cell counts and diversity at one year post-transplant came mainly from newly produced T cells.

V lost 3 bases to trimming and J lost 2 bases, with 11 bases between them. Germline V CDR1 and CDR2: SGHNT, YENEEA. The CDR3 loop spans 15 amino acids. Sequencing was performed on PBMCs, taken before TCRalphabeta/CD19-depleted stem cell transplant. V usage is TRBV11-3 and J usage is TRBJ2-1; possibly TRBD2 for D (6 bases). The receptor's source is a boy less than two years old with acute myeloid leukemia, due to receive a stem cell transplant. The CDR3 is CASSFSSATYNEQFF. Written as DNA, the CDR3 is TGTGCCAGCAGCTTCTCTAGCGCGACCTACAATGAGCAGTTCTTC. The full variable domain, rest sourced from reference TRBV11-3 and TRBJ2-1, is EAGVVQSPRYKIIEKKQPVAFWCNPISGHNTLYWYLQNLGQGPELLIRYENEEAVDDSQLPKDRFSAERLKGVDSTLKIQPAELGDSAVYLCASSFSSATYNEQFFGPGTRLTVL.